These 27 T cell receptor beta chains came from one sample sequenced in a study of blood T cell repertoires in COVID-19 (TCRdb year 2020). Preparation of the library involved the immunoSEQ multiplex PCR assay. The immuneACCESS repertoire file appears here via TCRdb, limited to in-frame rearrangements. These files lack a portion of the clones; in checked studies, under half of the deficit traces to unresolved V genes, and the cause of the others is not known. The sample includes about 14,000 clones, with less than 95% observed a single time. Jointly, the top ten make up over 8% of the sample. The source material was peripheral blood. All receptors come from a human donor in a cohort sampled during active COVID-19.

V gene TRBV3-1 (or the pseudogene TRBV3-2) combines with J gene TRBJ2-7; 9 nucleotides agree with TRBD1. Germline-derived CDR1 and CDR2 are LGHDT and YNNKEL (reference sequence). The J segment lost 4 bases and the V segment lost 1 base, leaving 5 bases of the junction unmatched. CDR3 size: 15 residues. The CDR3 DNA sequence: TGTGCCAGCAGCCAAGCCGGGACAGGGATTTACGAGCAGTACTTC. Protein sequence: CASSQAGTGIYEQYF.

The chain joins TRBV18 to TRBJ1-5; 9 positions agree with TRBD1. The CDR3 sequence is 15 residues long. After removal of 3 bases from V and 4 bases from J, the junction contained 4 bases not matched to a gene. Germline V gives CDR1 KGHSH, CDR2 LQKENI. CDR3 region: CASSPLGQGNQPQHF. CDR3 bases: TGTGCCAGCTCACCCCTAGGACAGGGGAATCAGCCCCAGCATTTT.

The genes are TRBV27 and TRBJ1-3; D gene uncertain. This CDR3 is 16 amino acids long. V was pared by 6 bases and J by 0 bases, with 15 bases between. The germline V gene encodes CDR1 MNHEY and CDR2 SMNVEV (reference sequence). The CDR3 nucleotides are TGTGCCAGCAGCCTAGGTCCCGGGTTCTCTGGAAACACCATATATTTT. Its protein is CASSLGPGFSGNTIYF.

This clone was seen a few times. This chain connects TRBV30 to TRBJ1-4; possibly TRBD1 for D (5 bases). The CDR3 is 12 residues long. V was trimmed by 3 bases and J by 4 bases, leaving 6 bases between them. Germline V gene data show CDR1 as GTSNPN and CDR2 as SVGIG (reference sequence). The DNA for the CDR3 is TGTGCCTGGAGGGACAATAATGAAAAACTGTTTTTT. Its protein is CAWRDNNEKLFF.

The chain joins TRBV3-1 (or the pseudogene TRBV3-2) to TRBJ1-2; D remains unclear. This CDR3 comprises 13 residues. The V gene lost 3 bases and the J gene lost 6 bases, with 11 bases spanning the gap. Germline V lookup: CDR1 LGHDT, CDR2 YNNKEL (reference sequence). CDR3 bases: TGTGCCAGCAGCCACACCGCCGGAGATGGCTACACCTTC. It yields the protein CASSHTAGDGYTF.

This clone was counted a single time. V usage is TRBV27 and J usage is TRBJ2-2; D is perhaps TRBD2 (5 bases). The CDR3 has 15 residues. The germline V gene encodes CDR1 MNHEY and CDR2 SMNVEV (reference sequence). Deletions cut 6 bases from V and 8 bases from J, with 19 bases between. The CDR3: CASRPEGLVGGELFF. The CDR3 coding sequence is TGTGCCAGCAGGCCCGAAGGACTCGTTGGTGGGGAGCTGTTTTTT.

In this sample, this clone turned up once. V is TRBV7-2 and J is TRBJ1-5; no clear D. V was shortened by 5 bases and J by 0 bases, with 14 bases between the two germline ends. The CDR3 is 16 amino acids. Germline V gene sequence: CDR1 SGHTA, CDR2 FQGNSA. The CDR3 DNA reads TGTGCCAGCAGCCCTCCCGGCGGCTATAGCAATCAGCCCCAGCATTTT. This translates into CASSPPGGYSNQPQHF.

The J gene is TRBJ1-2, the V gene TRBV7-8; TRBD1 aligns across 7 bases. Trimming took 1 base from V and 7 from J; bases not matched to a gene: 6. CDR3 length: 14 residues. From germline, CDR1 is SGHVS and CDR2 FQNEAQ. Here the CDR3 DNA reads TGTGCCAGCAGCTTAGGGGAAGGGGGCGGTGGCTACACCTTC. It encodes CASSLGEGGGGYTF.

The CDR3 sequence is CASSRGGDEKLFF. The CDR3, as DNA: TGTGCCAGCTCGCGCGGGGGCGATGAAAAACTGTTTTTT. The rearrangement uses TRBV18 and TRBJ1-4; tentatively, D is TRBD1 (6 bases). V shed 6 bases and J shed 6 bases, with 11 bases lying between them. The germline V gene encodes CDR1 KGHSH and CDR2 LQKENI. The CDR3 sequence is 13 residues long.

This clone has more than one count but fewer than ten. This rearrangement joins TRBV7-9 to TRBJ1-5; 12 nucleotides align to TRBD1. J gave up 2 bases and V 1 base, and 9 bases lay outside the gene matches. Germline-derived CDR1 and CDR2 are SEHNR and FQNEAQ (reference sequence). The CDR3 totals 19 residues. The CDR3 is CASSLDGTGGVTGNQPQHF. In nucleotides, the CDR3 is TGTGCCAGCAGCTTAGACGGGACAGGGGGCGTAACTGGCAATCAGCCCCAGCATTTT.

V gene TRBV11-1 combines with J gene TRBJ2-5; 7 bases are shared with TRBD1. Per the germline V gene, CDR1 is SGHAT and CDR2 is FQDESV (reference sequence). V shed 2 bases and J 1 base; nucleotides not matched to a gene: 7. The CDR3 totals 16 residues. The CDR3 sequence: CASSLSRDSFQETQYF. The CDR3 DNA sequence: TGTGCCAGCAGCTTAAGCCGGGACAGCTTCCAAGAGACCCAGTACTTC. Full variable domain (missing parts from reference TRBV11-1 and TRBJ2-5): EAEVAQSPRYKITEKSQAVAFWCDPISGHATLYWYRQILGQGPELLVQFQDESVVDDSQLPKDRFSAERLKGVDSTLKIQPAELGDSAMYLCASSLSRDSFQETQYFGPGTRLLVL.

This chain connects TRBV12-3 or TRBV12-4 to TRBJ2-7; 8 bases match TRBD1. V gave up 3 bases and J gave up 7 bases; unmatched junction bases: 5. The CDR3 length is 13 residues. Here the CDR3 DNA reads TGTGCCAGCAGTTTGGGGACAGGTAGGGAGCAGTACTTC. Protein: CASSLGTGREQYF.

The chain links TRBV2 to TRBJ1-5; 9 positions agree with TRBD1. V dropped 6 bases and J dropped 2; count of bases not matched to a gene: 5. The germline CDR1 and CDR2 sequences are SNHLY and FYNNEI. The CDR3 spans 15 residues. The CDR3 region has the DNA TGTGCCAGCAGATTGAGACAGGGGGGCAATCAGCCCCAGCATTTT. Residues: CASRLRQGGNQPQHF.

The gene calls are TRBV30 and TRBJ2-7; D ambiguous. Trimming stripped 5 bases from V and 2 bases from J, with 10 bases between. Germline lookup yields CDR1 GTSNPN and CDR2 SVGIG (reference sequence). The CDR3 is 12 amino acids. CDR3 sequence: CAWGRHTYEQYF. The DNA for the CDR3 is TGTGCCTGGGGTCGACATACCTACGAGCAGTACTTC.

The chain recombines TRBV11-3 with TRBJ1-2; TRBD1 matches at 7 bases. J gave up 6 bases and V 4 bases, and 2 bases lay outside the gene matches. Germline CDR1 and CDR2: SGHNT and YENEEA. There are 12 residues in the CDR3. The CDR3 DNA follows: TGTGCCAGCAGCTCGACAGGGAATGGCTACACCTTC. It translates to CASSSTGNGYTF.

V usage is TRBV28 and J usage is TRBJ2-5; 8 bases map to TRBD1. Germline V gene sequence: CDR1 MDHEN, CDR2 SYDVKM. This CDR3 is built from 14 residues. J gave up 5 bases and V 3 bases, and 5 bases lay outside the gene matches. The CDR3 sequence is CASSFAGGLETQYF. CDR3 nucleotides: TGTGCCAGCAGTTTCGCAGGGGGCCTGGAGACCCAGTACTTC.

V gene TRBV6-4 combines with J gene TRBJ2-1, with 8 bases fitting TRBD1. CDR1 is MRHNA and CDR2 is SNTAGT in the germline V gene. CDR3 size: 15 residues. V lost 8 bases to trimming and J lost 7 bases; unmatched junction nucleotides: 13. Here the CDR3 reads CASSGTSGGRNEQFF. Written as DNA, the CDR3 is TGTGCCAGCTCCGGTACCTCAGGGGGCCGTAATGAGCAGTTCTTC.

V gene TRBV9 combines with J gene TRBJ2-3; D possibly corresponds to TRBD1 (5 bases). Germline V gene data show CDR1 as SGDLS and CDR2 as YYNGEE. This CDR3 region has 17 residues. V shed 4 bases and J shed 2 bases, with 20 bases lying between them. The CDR3 sequence is CASSPRQGQSSTDTQYF. The CDR3 DNA sequence: TGTGCCAGCAGCCCAAGGCAGGGCCAATCGTCCACAGATACGCAGTATTTT. Looking up the rest from reference TRBV9 and TRBJ2-3 gives the full variable domain: DSGVTQTPKHLITATGQRVTLRCSPRSGDLSVYWYQQSLDQGLQFLIQYYNGEERAKGNILERFSAQQFPDLHSELNLSSLELGDSALYFCASSPRQGQSSTDTQYFGPGTRLTVL.

The chain links TRBV10-3 to TRBJ2-3; 8 nucleotides line up with TRBD2. CDR1 and CDR2 (germline): ENHRY, SYGVKD. V shed 9 bases and J 5 bases; nucleotides not matched to a gene: 16. The CDR3 sequence is 16 residues long. CDR3 coding DNA: TGTGCCATACAGATGTCGCCAAGCGGGGGAAAAGATACGCAGTATTTT. Translation: CAIQMSPSGGKDTQYF.

The V and J genes are TRBV27 and TRBJ2-5; 15 nucleotides line up with TRBD2. The CDR3 contains 16 residues. The germline gives CDR1 MNHEY, CDR2 SMNVEV (reference sequence). Trimming cost V 3 bases and J 1 base; bases outside gene matches: 0. CDR3 DNA sequence: TGTGCCAGCAGTTTGGGACTAGCGGGGGGCCAAGAGACCCAGTACTTC. Translating gives CASSLGLAGGQETQYF.

The chain joins TRBV28 to TRBJ2-3; 10 bases match TRBD2. The V gene end was trimmed by 6 bases and the J gene end by 2 bases; junction bases not matched to a gene: 14. The CDR3 loop spans 18 amino acids. CDR1 MDHEN and CDR2 SYDVKM come from the germline V gene. The DNA of the CDR3 is TGTGCCAGCAGAACCTTTATCCGAGCGGGGGGGTCCACAGATACGCAGTATTTT. It is translated as CASRTFIRAGGSTDTQYF. The full variable domain, completed using reference TRBV28 and TRBJ2-3, is DVKVTQSSRYLVKRTGEKVFLECVQDMDHENMFWYRQDPGLGLRLIYFSYDVKMKEKGDIPEGYSVSREKKERFSLILESASTNQTSMYLCASRTFIRAGGSTDTQYFGPGTRLTVL.

The DNA for the CDR3 is TGTGCCAGCAGCGTCTGGGCAGGGGAAGGGAACACTGAAGCTTTCTTT. It is translated as CASSVWAGEGNTEAFF. The chain is built from TRBV9 and TRBJ1-1; D is perhaps TRBD1 (6 bases). CDR3 length equals 16 residues. The V gene's germline CDR1 is SGDLS and CDR2 YYNGEE. V dropped 2 bases and J dropped 1 base, with 15 bases sitting between them.

The chain uses TRBV2 and TRBJ1-5; D may be TRBD1 (5 bases). There are 13 residues in the CDR3. The V gene lost 6 bases and the J gene lost 5 bases, with 11 bases spanning the gap. The germline V gene encodes CDR1 SNHLY and CDR2 FYNNEI. In DNA form, the CDR3 reads TGTGCCAGCAGGGACACCTGGGATCAGCCCCAGCATTTT. Translated: CASRDTWDQPQHF.

The V call is TRBV7-9, the J call TRBJ2-6, with D hard to call. The CDR3 is 15 residues long. Germline loops: CDR1 SEHNR, CDR2 FQNEAQ (reference sequence). V lost 1 base and J lost 3, with 7 bases in between. CDR3 nucleotide sequence: TGTGCCAGCAGCTTAGACGGTCTTGGGGCCAACGTCCTGACTTTC. Amino acid sequence: CASSLDGLGANVLTF.

V is TRBV6-5 and J is TRBJ2-2; 8 nucleotides agree with TRBD1. V trimming: 0 bases; J trimming: 6 bases; junction bases outside the gene matches: 6. CDR1 and CDR2 from the germline V gene are MNHEY and SVGAGI. There are 16 residues in the CDR3. CDR3 nucleotides: TGTGCCAGCAGTTACTCGGGCAGGGGGCGATCCGGGGAGCTGTTTTTT. This encodes CASSYSGRGRSGELFF.

V is TRBV5-1 and J is TRBJ2-3, with TRBD2 matching over 9 bases. V was pared by 5 bases and J by 5 bases, with 15 bases of the junction left unmatched. The CDR3 runs to 17 residues. The V gene's germline CDR1 is SGHRS and CDR2 YFSETQ. This CDR3 reads CASRSVGSGRKGDTQYF. The DNA of the CDR3 is TGCGCCAGCAGGTCGGTGGGTAGCGGGAGAAAGGGAGATACGCAGTATTTT.

The chain combines TRBV2 with TRBJ2-5, with D possibly being TRBD1 (6 bases). With 4 bases removed from V and 1 base from J, the gap between germline ends came to 10 bases. Per germline, CDR1 SNHLY and CDR2 FYNNEI. CDR3 length: 14 residues. The CDR3 sequence: CASSGRDTQETQYF. The CDR3 DNA reads as TGTGCCAGCAGTGGCCGGGACACCCAAGAGACCCAGTACTTC.